The entry that follows covers one T cell receptor beta chain sequence. Trimming stripped 6 bases from V and 6 bases from J, with 20 bases between. Germline V gene data show CDR1 as MNHEY and CDR2 as SMNVEV (reference sequence). The CDR3 length is 15 residues. Some clones are missing from TCRdb's copy, which holds only in-frame ones; the method was immunoSEQ multiplex PCR. The table includes approximately 50,000 clones, approximately 94% detected once. This sample stems from a study of T cell changes during pregnancy in multiple sclerosis. This receptor was obtained from a female donor with multiple sclerosis, enrolled in a pregnancy study. The sample consisted of CD4+ T cells from peripheral blood mononuclear cells, taken in the third trimester of pregnancy. The chain is built from TRBV27 and TRBJ1-1; possibly TRBD1 for D (5 bases). This CDR3 is CASSPWAGRWAEAFF. The CDR3 DNA reads TGTGCCAGCAGCCCGTGGGCAGGGAGGTGGGCTGAAGCTTTCTTT.